What follows is one TCR beta chain and its context. This clonotype appeared a few times. There is no known antigen for this receptor. No per-base quality is available; no much larger clone lies one base away. Libraries were constructed by 5' RACE. Sequencing was carried out with an Illumina HiSeq 2500. The second PCR ran for roughly 7 to 12 cycles and used a J-beta primer mix along with a sample-barcoded 5' primer. A template-switch 5' adaptor carrying 12 random nucleotides introduced a unique molecular identifier onto each TCR beta cDNA molecule. Each sample yielded at least 3 million CDR3-containing paired-end reads. First-strand cDNA synthesis was performed from all RNA using the Mint cDNA synthesis kit, with priming by a TRBC-specific oligonucleotide. After uracil-DNA glycosylase treatment, a first 18-cycle PCR used universal primers M1SS and BC2_uni_R on all cDNA. The source study handled its data this way. Each sample was normalized by randomly selecting 1 million high-quality reads, each carrying a distinct molecular identifier. Instead of being binned into consensus sequences, reads that shared molecular identifiers were thrown out. MiTCR, run with a Q25 quality threshold and the strictest error-elimination algorithm, handled CDR3 identification, clonotype clustering and error correction. A nonparametric unseen species model with Euler transformation was used to estimate a lower bound on total TCR beta diversity. TCRdb's own reprocessing of the public reads used fastp at Q25 and MiXCR and kept productive beta chains. Rows with one shared CDR3 protein collapse into an entry with the most common genes and DNA. What appears here as the V and J calls and clone size reflects TCRdb's work, not the paper's. The sample table holds hundreds of thousands of distinct CDR3 sequences, of which around 25% were seen once. The biggest ten clones account for more than 8.5% of the sample.

The entry originates in a study of blood T cells in healthy people across ages (dated by TCRdb to the mid-2010s). Context from the whole study: In model experiments, template switching captured roughly one uniquely barcoded TCR beta cDNA molecule for every two T cells. Donors were grouped into four age groups: young (average roughly 17 years), middle-aged (39), aged (about 59) and long-lived (approximately 82). To track age-related changes in TCR beta repertoire diversity, the study relied on deep sequencing normalized with unique cDNA molecular identifiers. The study analyzed two additional independent replicas of 1 million unique cDNA reads from the same blood draw for two donors, one aged 18 to 29 and one aged 80 or older.

The paper's findings and limits, for the study overall: A strong correlation was found between observed TCR beta diversity and the percentage of naive T cells measured by flow cytometry. The CMV infection status of donors was not known, potentially confounding age-related changes in expanded clonotypes. Compared with the aged group, the long-lived group had more naive CD4+ T cells, fewer expanded clones and increased TCR diversity, suggesting age selection. Bulk unsorted PBMC profiling prevented conclusive comparison of naive and antigen-experienced compartments. Estimates of total diversity from one million sequenced T cells were regarded as lower bounds and underestimates. As age increased, observed TCR beta diversity per million T cells dropped in a roughly linear way, and a significant reduction was already evident by age 40.

The donors were some 39 Caucasian individuals from Russia, aged 6 to 90 years, who were systemically healthy. Around 10 milliliters of peripheral blood were collected from each donor into EDTA-treated Vacutainer tubes. Ficoll-Paque density-gradient centrifugation was used to isolate PBMCs, with at least 6.5 million per sample. Trizol reagent was used to extract total RNA from PBMCs, with at least 5 micrograms per sample. For every donor, an aliquot of PBMCs went through flow cytometry to measure the percentages of naive CD45RAhigh/CD27high T cells. Its CDR3 holds 23 amino acids, cysteine through phenylalanine. Only the CDR3 DNA stays, 69 bases, in frame from base 1. V was cut back by 7 bases and J by 0 bases, leaving a gap of 39 bases between them. CDR1 MNHEY and CDR2 SVGEGT are derived from the germline V gene. This same sample was also taken into another study, of T cells of mothers and their children. The second study reports: Nine systemically healthy Caucasian individuals served as donors, namely three mothers together with their six children. cDNA synthesis used all of the extracted RNA, with 1.5 ug of RNA in each 15 ul reaction. In the second PCR, sample barcodes and 2-4 random nucleotides were introduced via the M1S primer. Each mother yielded over 9.5 million TCR beta CDR3 reads and each child 3 million to 3.5 million reads. Thymic selection similarly shapes TCR recombination output in related and unrelated pairs, with minor effect from inherited differences. Normalized repertoire overlap in related mother-child pairs was always slightly higher than in unrelated mother-child pairs, but the difference was never significant. With a sensitivity of roughly 93 clones per million clonotypes, no persistent microchimeric T cell clones were detected. The study used deep NGS to compare TCR beta repertoires of mothers and children, seeking features distinguishing related mother-child pairs from unrelated individuals. The mean age was about 38 +/- 4 years for the mothers and 11 +/- 4 years for the children. Libraries were sequenced on Illumina HiSeq 2000 with 100+100 nt paired-end reads after adapter ligation with NEBNext reagents. To prevent cross-contamination, the mother and child libraries were prepared one month apart and sequenced in separate runs. Each donor had between about 450,000 and 2,100,000 distinct TCR beta clonotypes identified. Naive TCR beta clonotypes were estimated from low-frequency clonotypes matched to each donor's FACS-determined naive share, without sorting.

Sequencing was done on a sample of blood. The origin of this receptor is a boy younger than 18 in good health. The sequence links TRBV6-2 or TRBV6-3 to TRBJ1-1; the D region possibly corresponds to TRBD1 (5 bases align). The CDR3 protein sequence reads: CASTSKGWPTGADISYMNTEAFF. Read as DNA, the sequence is TGTGCCAGCACCTCAAAAGGGTGGCCCACCGGGGCTGACATCTCCTACATGAACACTGAAGCTTTCTTT.